This TCR beta chain appears in the sequencing data of a study of T cell responses to AZD1222 COVID-19 vaccine. Study-wide results and caveats: Vaccine-associated CD4 TCRs spanned spike, dominant at 160-218 and 743-854. The sample set comprised mostly white British donors with more females, and clonal diversity was possibly underestimated.

V dropped 1 base and J dropped 3 bases, with 11 bases sitting between them. Germline CDR1 is LGHDT and CDR2 is YNNKEL (reference sequence). This CDR3 has 15 residues. This clone occurred once. Its antigen is undetermined. Only in-frame clones appear in the TCRdb table, and some are missing; sequencing was by immunoSEQ multiplex PCR. The sample has 150,000 to 200,000 clones, 92% seen once. The sequence came from an adult in good health. The J gene is TRBJ2-3, the V gene TRBV3-1 (or the pseudogene TRBV3-2); unclear D gene. This sample comprised peripheral blood, obtained on day 0 of AZD1222 vaccination. The DNA of the CDR3 is TGTGCCAGCAGCCAAGTGGGCAGGAGAACAGATACGCAGTATTTT. Protein sequence: CASSQVGRRTDTQYF.